This T cell receptor beta chain was recovered during a study of human T cells and chemical hapten exposure. Across the study: Per-sample TCR yield variation was attributed mainly to small pooled library volume differences. Broader study findings: Sensitization with DPC brought no change to TCRs above 1 in 1000 in frequency.

TCRdb reprocessed the RACE reads via MiXCR and lists one record per CDR3 protein. The sample carries 150,000 to 200,000 distinct CDR3 sequences, about 14% recorded once. This clonotype was observed a handful of times. Its antigen is not known. Time point denoted: patch test 1, 2 weeks after DPC sensitization. Described treatment: therapeutic diphenylcyclopropenone sensitization with weekly scalp DPC. The receptor's source is a young woman with alopecia areata. Some clones in this sample may be carry-over from other donors' samples. The sample was whole blood, taken in connection with sensitization to the hapten diphenylcyclopropenone (DPC).

DNA of the CDR3: TGCGCCAGCAGCTTGGCCTTGGGACTTAAGGACAATGAGCAGTTCTTC. It is translated as CASSLALGLKDNEQFF. V is TRBV5-1 and J is TRBJ2-1, with D maybe TRBD2 (6 bases). In germline, CDR1 is SGHRS, CDR2 YFSETQ. Between the trimmed V and J ends, which lost 0 bases and 5 bases, there was a span of 15 bases. There are 16 residues in the CDR3.